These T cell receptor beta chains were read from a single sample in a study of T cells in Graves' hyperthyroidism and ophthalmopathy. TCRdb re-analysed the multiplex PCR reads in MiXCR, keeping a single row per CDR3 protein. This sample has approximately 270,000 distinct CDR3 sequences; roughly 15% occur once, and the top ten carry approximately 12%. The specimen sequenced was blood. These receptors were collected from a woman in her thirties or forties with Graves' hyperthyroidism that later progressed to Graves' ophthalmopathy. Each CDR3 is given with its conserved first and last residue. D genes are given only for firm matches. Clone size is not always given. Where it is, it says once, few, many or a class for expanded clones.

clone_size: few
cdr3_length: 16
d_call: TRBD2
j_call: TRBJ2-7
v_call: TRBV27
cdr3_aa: CASSLSKLAGKYEQYF
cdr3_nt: TGTGCCAGCAGTTTATCGAAACTAGCGGGGAAATACGAGCAGTACTTC

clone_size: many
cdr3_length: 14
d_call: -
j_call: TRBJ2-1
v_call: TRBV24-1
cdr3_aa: CATSDLKGRNGQFF
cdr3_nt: TGTGCCACCAGTGATTTGAAAGGGCGAAATGGGCAGTTCTTC

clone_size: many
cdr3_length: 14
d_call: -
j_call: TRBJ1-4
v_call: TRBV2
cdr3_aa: CASSATVPNEKLFF
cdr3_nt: TGTGCCAGCAGTGCAACCGTTCCTAATGAAAAACTGTTTTTT

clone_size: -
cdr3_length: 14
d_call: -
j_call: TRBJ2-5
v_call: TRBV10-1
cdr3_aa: CASSEDQYQETQYF
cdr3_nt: TGCGCCAGCAGTGAGGATCAGTACCAAGAGACCCAGTACTTC

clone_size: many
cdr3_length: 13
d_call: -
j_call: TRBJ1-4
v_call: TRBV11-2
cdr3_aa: CASSPSRAPKLFF
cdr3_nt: TGTGCCAGCAGCCCCAGTAGGGCTCCCAAACTGTTTTTT

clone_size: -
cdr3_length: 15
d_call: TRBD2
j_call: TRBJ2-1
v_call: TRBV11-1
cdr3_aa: CASSRTSGFYNEQFF
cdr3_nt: TGTGCCAGCAGCCGTACTAGCGGGTTTTACAATGAGCAGTTCTTC

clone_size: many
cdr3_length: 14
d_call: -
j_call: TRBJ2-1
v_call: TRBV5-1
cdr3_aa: CASSLTGFYNEQFF
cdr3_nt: TGCGCCAGCAGCTTGACAGGTTTCTACAATGAGCAGTTCTTC

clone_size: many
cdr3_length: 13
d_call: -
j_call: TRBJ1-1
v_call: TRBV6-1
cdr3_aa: CASSYVRGTEAFF
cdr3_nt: TGTGCCAGCAGTTACGTCCGGGGCACTGAAGCTTTCTTT

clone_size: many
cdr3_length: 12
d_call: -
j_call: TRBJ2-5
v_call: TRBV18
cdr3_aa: CASSPGTETQYF
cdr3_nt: TGTGCCAGCTCACCAGGGACGGAGACCCAGTACTTC

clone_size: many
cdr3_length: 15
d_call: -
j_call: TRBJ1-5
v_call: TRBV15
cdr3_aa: CATSRDQGSTRPQHF
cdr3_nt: TGTGCCACCAGCAGAGATCAGGGGAGTACCCGGCCCCAGCATTTT

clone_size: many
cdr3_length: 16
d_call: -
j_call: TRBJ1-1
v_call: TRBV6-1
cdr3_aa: CASSSRTPAPNTEAFF
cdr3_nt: TGTGCCAGCAGTTCACGTACACCGGCGCCGAACACTGAAGCTTTCTTT

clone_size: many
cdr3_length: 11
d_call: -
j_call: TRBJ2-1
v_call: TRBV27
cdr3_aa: CASSSGHEQFF
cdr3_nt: TGTGCCAGCAGTTCCGGCCATGAGCAGTTCTTC

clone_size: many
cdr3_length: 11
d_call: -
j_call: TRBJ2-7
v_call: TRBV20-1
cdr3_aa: CSASLRYEQYF
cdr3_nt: TGCAGTGCTAGTCTTCGCTACGAGCAGTACTTC

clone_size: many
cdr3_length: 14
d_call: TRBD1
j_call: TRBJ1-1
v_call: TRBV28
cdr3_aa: CASTITGAGTEAFF
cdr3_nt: TGTGCCAGCACTATTACAGGGGCGGGGACTGAAGCTTTCTTT

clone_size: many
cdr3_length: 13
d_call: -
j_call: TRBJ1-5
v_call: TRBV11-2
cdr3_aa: CASSSTTGKSQHF
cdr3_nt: TGTGCCAGCAGCTCAACAACAGGGAAGAGCCAGCATTTT

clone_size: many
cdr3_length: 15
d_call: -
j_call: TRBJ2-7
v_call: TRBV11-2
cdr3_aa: CASSPPFRGAGEQYF
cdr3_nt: TGTGCCAGCAGCCCCCCCTTTCGGGGGGCGGGCGAGCAGTACTTC

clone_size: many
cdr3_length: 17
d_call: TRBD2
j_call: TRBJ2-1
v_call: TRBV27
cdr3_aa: CASTKLSGTSSYNEQFF
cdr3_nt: TGTGCCAGCACTAAATTGAGCGGGACGAGCTCCTACAATGAGCAGTTCTTC

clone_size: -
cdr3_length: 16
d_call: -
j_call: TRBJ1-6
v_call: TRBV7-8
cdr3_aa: CASSSNFPGGRSPLHF
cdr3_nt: TGTGCCAGCAGCTCAAACTTTCCCGGGGGGCGGTCACCCCTCCACTTT

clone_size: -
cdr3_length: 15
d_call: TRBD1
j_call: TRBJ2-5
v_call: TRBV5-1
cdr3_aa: CASSLVGQGSETQYF
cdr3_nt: TGCGCCAGCAGCTTGGTAGGACAGGGGTCAGAGACCCAGTACTTC

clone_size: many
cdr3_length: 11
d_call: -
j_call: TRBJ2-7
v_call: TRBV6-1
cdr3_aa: CAVDKPYEQYF
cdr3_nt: TGTGCCGTAGACAAGCCCTACGAGCAGTACTTC

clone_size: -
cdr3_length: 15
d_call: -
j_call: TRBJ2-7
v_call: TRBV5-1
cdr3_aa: CASSLRSGQSYEQYF
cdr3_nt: TGCGCCAGCAGCTTGCGTAGCGGCCAGTCCTACGAGCAGTACTTC